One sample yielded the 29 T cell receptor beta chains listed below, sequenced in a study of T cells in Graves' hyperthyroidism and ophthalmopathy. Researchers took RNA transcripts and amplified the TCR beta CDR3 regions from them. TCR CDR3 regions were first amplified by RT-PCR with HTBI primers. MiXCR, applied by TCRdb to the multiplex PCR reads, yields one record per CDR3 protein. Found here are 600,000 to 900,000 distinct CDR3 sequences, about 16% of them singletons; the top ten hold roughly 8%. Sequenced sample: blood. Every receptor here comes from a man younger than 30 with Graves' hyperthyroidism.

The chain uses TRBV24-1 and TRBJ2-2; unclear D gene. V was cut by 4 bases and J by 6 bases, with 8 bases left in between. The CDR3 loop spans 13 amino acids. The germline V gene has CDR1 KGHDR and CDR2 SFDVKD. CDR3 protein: CATSDLEAGELFF. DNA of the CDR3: TGTGCCACCAGTGACCTTGAGGCCGGGGAGCTGTTTTTT.

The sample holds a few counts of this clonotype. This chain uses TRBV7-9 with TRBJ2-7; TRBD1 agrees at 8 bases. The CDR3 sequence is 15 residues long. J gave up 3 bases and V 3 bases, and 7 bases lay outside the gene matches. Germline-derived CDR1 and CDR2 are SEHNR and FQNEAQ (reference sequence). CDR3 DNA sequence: TGTGCCAGCAGCTTCCGGGACAGGTCCATCTACGAGCAGTACTTC. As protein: CASSFRDRSIYEQYF.

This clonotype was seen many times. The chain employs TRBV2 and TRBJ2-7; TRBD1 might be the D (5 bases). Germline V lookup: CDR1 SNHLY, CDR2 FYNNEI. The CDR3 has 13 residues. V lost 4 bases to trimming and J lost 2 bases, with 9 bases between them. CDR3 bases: TGTGCCAGCAGTGTGGTCAGGGCCTACGAGCAGTACTTC. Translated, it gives CASSVVRAYEQYF.

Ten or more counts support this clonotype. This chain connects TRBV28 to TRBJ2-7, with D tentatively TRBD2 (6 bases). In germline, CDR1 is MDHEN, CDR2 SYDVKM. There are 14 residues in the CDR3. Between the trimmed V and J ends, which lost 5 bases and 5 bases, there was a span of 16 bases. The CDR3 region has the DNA TGTGCCAGCAGTCTCTCCTGGGGAGGCCACGAGCAGTACTTC. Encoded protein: CASSLSWGGHEQYF. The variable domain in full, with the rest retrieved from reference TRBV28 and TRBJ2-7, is DVKVTQSSRYLVKRTGEKVFLECVQDMDHENMFWYRQDPGLGLRLIYFSYDVKMKEKGDIPEGYSVSREKKERFSLILESASTNQTSMYLCASSLSWGGHEQYFGPGTRLTVT.

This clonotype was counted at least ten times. CDR3 sequence (DNA): TGTGCCAGCAGTCAAAATCCCGGGACTAGCGCCACCGGGGAGCTGTTTTTT. It codes for CASSQNPGTSATGELFF. The chain has TRBV7-9 and TRBJ2-2; 10 bases agree with TRBD2. V lost 6 bases to trimming and J lost 4 bases; unmatched junction nucleotides: 11. The CDR3 consists of 17 residues. CDR1 is SEHNR and CDR2 is FQNEAQ in the germline V gene (reference sequence).

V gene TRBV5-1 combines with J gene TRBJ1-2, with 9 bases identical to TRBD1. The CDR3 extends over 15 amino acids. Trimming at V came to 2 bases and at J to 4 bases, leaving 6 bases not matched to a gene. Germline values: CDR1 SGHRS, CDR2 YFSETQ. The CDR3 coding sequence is TGCGCCAGCAGCTTTGGACAGGGGTTGACCTATGGCTACACCTTC. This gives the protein CASSFGQGLTYGYTF.

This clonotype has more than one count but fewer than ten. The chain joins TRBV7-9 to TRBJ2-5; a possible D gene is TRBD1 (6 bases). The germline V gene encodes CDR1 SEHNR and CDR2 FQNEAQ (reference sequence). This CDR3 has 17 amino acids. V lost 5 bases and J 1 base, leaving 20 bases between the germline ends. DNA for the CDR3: TGTGCCAGCAGCCCTATCCGGGGCAGGGGATCCCAAGAGACCCAGTACTTC. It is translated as CASSPIRGRGSQETQYF.

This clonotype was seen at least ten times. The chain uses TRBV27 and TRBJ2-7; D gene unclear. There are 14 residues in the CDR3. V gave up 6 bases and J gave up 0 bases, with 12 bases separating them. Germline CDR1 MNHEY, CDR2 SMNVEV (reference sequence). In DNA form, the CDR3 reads TGTGCCAGCAGAAGCTCCCCGGACTCCTACGAGCAGTACTTC. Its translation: CASRSSPDSYEQYF.

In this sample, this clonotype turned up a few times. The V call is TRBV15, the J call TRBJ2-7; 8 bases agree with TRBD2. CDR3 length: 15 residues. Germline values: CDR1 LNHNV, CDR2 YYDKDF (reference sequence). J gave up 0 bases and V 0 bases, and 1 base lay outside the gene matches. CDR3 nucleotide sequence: TGTGCCACCAGCAGAGAACTAGCGGACTCCTACGAGCAGTACTTC. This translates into CATSRELADSYEQYF.

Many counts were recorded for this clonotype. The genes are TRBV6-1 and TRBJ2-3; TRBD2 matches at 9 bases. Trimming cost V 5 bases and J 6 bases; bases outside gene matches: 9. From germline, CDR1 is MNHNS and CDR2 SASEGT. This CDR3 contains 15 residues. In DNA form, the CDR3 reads TGTGCCAGCAGTCCGGGGGGCGGGAGGGCCGATACGCAGTATTTT. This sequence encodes CASSPGGGRADTQYF.

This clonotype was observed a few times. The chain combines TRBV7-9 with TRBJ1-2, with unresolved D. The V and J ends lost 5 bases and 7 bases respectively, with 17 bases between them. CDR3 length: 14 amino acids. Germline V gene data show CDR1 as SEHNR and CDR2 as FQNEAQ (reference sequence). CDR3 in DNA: TGTGCCAGCAGCCGGCGGGCCAGGACCTTTGGCTACACCTTC. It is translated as CASSRRARTFGYTF.

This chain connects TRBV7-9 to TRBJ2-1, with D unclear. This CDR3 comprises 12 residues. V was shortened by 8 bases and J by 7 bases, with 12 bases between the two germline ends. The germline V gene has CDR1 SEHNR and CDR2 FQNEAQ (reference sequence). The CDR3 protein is CASGLEPNEQFF. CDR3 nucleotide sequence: TGTGCCAGCGGGCTAGAACCAAATGAGCAGTTCTTC.

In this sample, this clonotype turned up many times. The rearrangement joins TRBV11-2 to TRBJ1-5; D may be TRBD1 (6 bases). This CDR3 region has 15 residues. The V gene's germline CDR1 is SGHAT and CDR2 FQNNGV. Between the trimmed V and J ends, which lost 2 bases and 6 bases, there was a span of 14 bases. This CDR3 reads CASSLQQGKGQPQHF. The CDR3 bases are TGTGCCAGCAGCTTACAACAGGGAAAGGGTCAGCCCCAGCATTTT.

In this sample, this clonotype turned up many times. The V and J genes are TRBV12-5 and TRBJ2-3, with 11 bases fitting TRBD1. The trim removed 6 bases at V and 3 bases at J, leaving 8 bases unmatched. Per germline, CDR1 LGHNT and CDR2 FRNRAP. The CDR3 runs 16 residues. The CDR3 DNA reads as TGTGCTAGTGGATCCGGGACAGGGGGGAGAACAGATACGCAGTATTTT. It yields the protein CASGSGTGGRTDTQYF.

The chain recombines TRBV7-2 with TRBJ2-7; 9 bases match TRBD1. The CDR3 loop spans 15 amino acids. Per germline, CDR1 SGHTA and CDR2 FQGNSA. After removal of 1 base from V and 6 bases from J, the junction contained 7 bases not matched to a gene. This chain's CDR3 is CASSLVGGQGGEQYF. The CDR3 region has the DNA TGTGCCAGCAGCTTAGTGGGGGGACAGGGAGGCGAGCAGTACTTC.

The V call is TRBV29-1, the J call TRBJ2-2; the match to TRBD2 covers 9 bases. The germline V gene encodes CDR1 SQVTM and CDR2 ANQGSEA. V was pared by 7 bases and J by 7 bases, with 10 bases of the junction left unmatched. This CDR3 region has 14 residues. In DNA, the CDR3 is TGCAGCGGTGGAGCGGGAGGAATGGGCGGGGAGCTGTTTTTT. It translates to CSGGAGGMGGELFF.

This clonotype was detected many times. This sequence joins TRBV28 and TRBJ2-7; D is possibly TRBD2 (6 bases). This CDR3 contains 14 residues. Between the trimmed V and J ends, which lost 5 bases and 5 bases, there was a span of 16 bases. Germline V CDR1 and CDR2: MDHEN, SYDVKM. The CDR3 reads CASSPSEGPDEQYF. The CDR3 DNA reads TGTGCCAGCAGTCCCTCGGAGGGCCCGGACGAGCAGTACTTC.

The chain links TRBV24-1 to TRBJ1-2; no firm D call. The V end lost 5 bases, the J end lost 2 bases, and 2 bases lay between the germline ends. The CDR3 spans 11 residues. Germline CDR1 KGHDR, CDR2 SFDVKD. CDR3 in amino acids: CATSGNYGYTF. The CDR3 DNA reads TGTGCCACCAGTGGAAACTATGGCTACACCTTC.

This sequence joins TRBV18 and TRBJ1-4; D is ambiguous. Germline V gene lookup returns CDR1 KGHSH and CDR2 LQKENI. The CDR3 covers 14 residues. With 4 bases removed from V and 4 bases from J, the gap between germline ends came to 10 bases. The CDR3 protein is CASSLGLNNEKLFF. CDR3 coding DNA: TGTGCCAGCTCACTAGGACTGAATAATGAAAAACTGTTTTTT.

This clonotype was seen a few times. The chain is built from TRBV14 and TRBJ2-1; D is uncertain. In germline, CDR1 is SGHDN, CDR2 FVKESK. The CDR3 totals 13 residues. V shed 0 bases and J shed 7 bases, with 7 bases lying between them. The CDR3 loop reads CASSQDWGNEQFF. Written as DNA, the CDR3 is TGTGCCAGCAGCCAAGATTGGGGAAATGAGCAGTTCTTC.

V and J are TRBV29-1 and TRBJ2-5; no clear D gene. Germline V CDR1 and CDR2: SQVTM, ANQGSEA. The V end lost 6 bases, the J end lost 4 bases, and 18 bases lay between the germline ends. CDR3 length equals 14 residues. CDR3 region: CSVASFVGRETQYF. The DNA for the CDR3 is TGCAGCGTAGCCAGTTTCGTAGGGCGAGAGACCCAGTACTTC.

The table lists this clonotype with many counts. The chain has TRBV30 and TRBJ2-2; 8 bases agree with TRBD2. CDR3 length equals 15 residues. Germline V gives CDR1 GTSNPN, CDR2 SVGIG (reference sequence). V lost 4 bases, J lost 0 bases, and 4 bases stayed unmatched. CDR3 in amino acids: CAWTRAGANTGELFF. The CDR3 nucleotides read TGTGCCTGGACCCGAGCGGGAGCGAACACCGGGGAGCTGTTTTTT.

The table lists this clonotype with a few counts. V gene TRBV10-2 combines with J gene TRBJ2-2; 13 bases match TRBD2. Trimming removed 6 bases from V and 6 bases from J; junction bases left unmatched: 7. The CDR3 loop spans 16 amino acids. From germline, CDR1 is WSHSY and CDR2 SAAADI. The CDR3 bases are TGCGCCAGCAGCTGGACTAGCGGGAGAGAGGCCGGGGAGCTGTTTTTT. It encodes CASSWTSGREAGELFF.

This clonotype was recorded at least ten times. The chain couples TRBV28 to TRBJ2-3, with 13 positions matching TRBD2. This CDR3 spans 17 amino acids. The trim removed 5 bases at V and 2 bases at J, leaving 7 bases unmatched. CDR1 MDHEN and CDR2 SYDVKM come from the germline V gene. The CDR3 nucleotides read TGTGCCAGCAGTCCTGGGACTAGCGGGACCCTCACAGATACGCAGTATTTT. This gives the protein CASSPGTSGTLTDTQYF.

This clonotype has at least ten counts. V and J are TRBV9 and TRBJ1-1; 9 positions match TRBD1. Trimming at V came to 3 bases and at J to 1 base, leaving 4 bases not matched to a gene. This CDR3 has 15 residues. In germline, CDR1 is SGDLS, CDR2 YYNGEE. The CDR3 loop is CASSGTGAANTEAFF. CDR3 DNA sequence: TGTGCCAGCAGCGGGACAGGGGCGGCGAACACTGAAGCTTTCTTT.

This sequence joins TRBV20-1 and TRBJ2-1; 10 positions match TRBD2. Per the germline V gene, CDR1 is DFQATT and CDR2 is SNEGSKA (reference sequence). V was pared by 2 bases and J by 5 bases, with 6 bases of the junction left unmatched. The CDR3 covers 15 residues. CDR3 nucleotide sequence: TGCAGTGCTAGACTAAGCGGGAGGGACCACAATGAGCAGTTCTTC. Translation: CSARLSGRDHNEQFF.

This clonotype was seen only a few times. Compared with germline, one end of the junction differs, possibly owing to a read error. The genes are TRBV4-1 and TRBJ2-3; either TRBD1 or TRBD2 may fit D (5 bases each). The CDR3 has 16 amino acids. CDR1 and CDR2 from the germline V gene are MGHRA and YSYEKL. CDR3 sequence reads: CASSQVRGGSTDTRYF. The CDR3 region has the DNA TGCGCCAGCAGCCAAGTTCGTGGGGGAAGCACAGATACGCGGTATTTT.

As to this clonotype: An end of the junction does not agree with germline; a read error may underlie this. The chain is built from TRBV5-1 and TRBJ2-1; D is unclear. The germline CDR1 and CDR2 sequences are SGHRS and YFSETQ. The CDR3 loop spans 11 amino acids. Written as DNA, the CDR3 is TGCGCCAGCAGCTTGGTCGATGAGCGGTTCTTC. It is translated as CASSLVDERFF.

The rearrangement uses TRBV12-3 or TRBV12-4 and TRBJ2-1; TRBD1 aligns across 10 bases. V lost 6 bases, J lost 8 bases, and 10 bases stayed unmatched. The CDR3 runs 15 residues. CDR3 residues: CASSPGTGVFDEQFF. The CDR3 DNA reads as TGTGCCAGCAGCCCCGGGACAGGGGTTTTCGATGAGCAGTTCTTC.